These T cell receptor beta chains were read from a single sample in a study of shared clonotypes between healthy human individuals. Assay used: immunoSEQ multiplex PCR; TCRdb lists only in-frame clones, some missing. Of roughly 2.1 million clones listed, 85% to 95% were seen once; the top ten hold 1.7%. The specimen was naive CD8+ T cells from PBMCs. Every receptor here comes from a man in his late teens or twenties in good health. Some clones in this sample may be carry-over from other donors' samples. CDR3s include the opening cysteine and the closing phenylalanine or tryptophan. A D gene is named only where the DNA matches it firmly.

v_gene,j_gene,d_gene,CDR3nt,CDR3aa
TRBV7-2,TRBJ2-7,TRBD1,TGTGCCAGCAGCAATCGGGACAGCCCCTATCTAGAGCAGTACTTC,CASSNRDSPYLEQYF
TRBV19,TRBJ1-2,TRBD1,TGTGCCAGTACCCCGGACAGGGGGCTTAACTATGGCTACACCTTC,CASTPDRGLNYGYTF
TRBV7-9,TRBJ2-1,.,TGTGCCAGCAGCCCCCCGGGATACCTTAATGAGCAGTTCTTC,CASSPPGYLNEQFF
TRBV4-2,TRBJ2-7,TRBD1,TGTGCCAGCAGCCAAGATAGGGACAGCGTATCCTACGAGCAGTACTTC,CASSQDRDSVSYEQYF
TRBV5-6,TRBJ2-7,TRBD1,TGTGCCAGCAGCTTGCAGGGGGTTCTGTACGAGCAGTACTTC,CASSLQGVLYEQYF
TRBV28,TRBJ2-1,TRBD2,TGTGCCAGCAGCCGCCGGACTAGCGGGATATTTAGGTATGAGCAGTTCTTC,CASSRRTSGIFRYEQFF
TRBV19,TRBJ1-3,.,TGTGCCAGTACCCCGAACTCGCACCTAAACTCTGGAAACACCATATATTTT,CASTPNSHLNSGNTIYF
TRBV4-1,TRBJ1-1,TRBD1,TGCGCCAGCAGCCATCTTGCGGGACAGGGCTCCACTGAAGCTTTCTTT,CASSHLAGQGSTEAFF
TRBV27,TRBJ2-7,.,TGTGCCAGCAGTTTCACGGGGACACTACGCTACTACGAGCAGTACTTC,CASSFTGTLRYYEQYF
TRBV9,TRBJ2-7,.,TGTGCCAGCAGCACGAGGCAGGGATTAACCGAGCAGTACTTC,CASSTRQGLTEQYF
TRBV7-2,TRBJ1-1,.,TGTGCCAGCAGCTTTAGGACACCGAACACTGAAGCTTTCTTT,CASSFRTPNTEAFF